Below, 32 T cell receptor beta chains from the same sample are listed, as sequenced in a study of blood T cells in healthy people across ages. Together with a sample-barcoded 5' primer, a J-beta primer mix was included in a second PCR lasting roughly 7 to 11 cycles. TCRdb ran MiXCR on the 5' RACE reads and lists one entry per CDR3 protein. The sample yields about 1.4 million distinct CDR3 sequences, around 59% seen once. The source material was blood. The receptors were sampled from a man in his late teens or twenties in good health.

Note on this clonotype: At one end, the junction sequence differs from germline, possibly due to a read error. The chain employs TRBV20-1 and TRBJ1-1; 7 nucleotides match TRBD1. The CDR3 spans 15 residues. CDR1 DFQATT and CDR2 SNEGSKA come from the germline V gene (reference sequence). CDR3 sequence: CSARPRDRLNTEAFF. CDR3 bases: TGCAGTGCTAGACCCCGGGACAGACTGAACACTGAGGCTTTCTTT.

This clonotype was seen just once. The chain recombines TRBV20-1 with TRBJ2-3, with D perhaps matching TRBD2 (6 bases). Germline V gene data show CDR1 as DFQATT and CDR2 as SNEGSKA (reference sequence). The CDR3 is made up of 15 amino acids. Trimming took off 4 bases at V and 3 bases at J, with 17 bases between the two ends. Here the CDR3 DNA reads TGCAGTGCTAATCAGCGGGCCGAGAAAACAGATACGCAGTATTTT. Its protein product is CSANQRAEKTDTQYF.

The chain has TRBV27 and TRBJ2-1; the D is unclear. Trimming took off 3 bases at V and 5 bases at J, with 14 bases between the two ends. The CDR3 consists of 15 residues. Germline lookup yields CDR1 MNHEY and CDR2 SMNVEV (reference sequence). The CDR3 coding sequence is TGTGCCAGCAGTTTCGAACAGCCGCCACACAATGAGCAGTTCTTC. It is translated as CASSFEQPPHNEQFF.

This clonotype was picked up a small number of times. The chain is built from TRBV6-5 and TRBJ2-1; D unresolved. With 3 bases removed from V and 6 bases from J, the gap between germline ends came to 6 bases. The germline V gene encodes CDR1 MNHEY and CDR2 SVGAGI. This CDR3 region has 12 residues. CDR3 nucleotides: TGTGCCAGCAGTTATAACAGCAATGAGCAGTTCTTC. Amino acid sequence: CASSYNSNEQFF.

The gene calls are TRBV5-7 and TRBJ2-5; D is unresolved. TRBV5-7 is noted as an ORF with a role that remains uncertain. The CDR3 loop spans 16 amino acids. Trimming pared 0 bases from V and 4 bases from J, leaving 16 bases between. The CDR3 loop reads CASSLGPGPGRETQYF. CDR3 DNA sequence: TGTGCCAGCAGCTTGGGGCCAGGTCCCGGACGAGAGACCCAGTACTTC.

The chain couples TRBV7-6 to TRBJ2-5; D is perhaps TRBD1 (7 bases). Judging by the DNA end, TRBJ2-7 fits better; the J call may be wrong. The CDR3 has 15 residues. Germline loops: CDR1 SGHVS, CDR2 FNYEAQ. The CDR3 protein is CASSDQGGLTYEQYF. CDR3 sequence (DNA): TGTGCCAGCAGCGACCAGGGGGGACTCACCTACGAGCAGTACTTC.

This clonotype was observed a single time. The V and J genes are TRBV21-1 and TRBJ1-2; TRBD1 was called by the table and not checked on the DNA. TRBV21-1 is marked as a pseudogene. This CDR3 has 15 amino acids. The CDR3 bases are TGTGCCAGCAGCACGCGGACAGGGGATAACTATGGCTACACCTTC. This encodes CASSTRTGDNYGYTF.

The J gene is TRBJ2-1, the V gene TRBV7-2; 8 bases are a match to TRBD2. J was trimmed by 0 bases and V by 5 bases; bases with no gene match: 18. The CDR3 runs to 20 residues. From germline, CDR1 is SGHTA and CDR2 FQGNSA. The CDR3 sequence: CASSPTGTRFIWASYNEQFF. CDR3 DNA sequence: TGTGCCAGCAGCCCCACCGGGACTAGGTTCATATGGGCCTCCTACAATGAGCAGTTCTTC.

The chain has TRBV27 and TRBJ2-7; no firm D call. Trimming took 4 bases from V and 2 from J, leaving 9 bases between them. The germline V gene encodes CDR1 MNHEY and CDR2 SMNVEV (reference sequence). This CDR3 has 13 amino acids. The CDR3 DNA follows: TGTGCCAGCAGTTACAAAAACACCTACGAGCAGTACTTC. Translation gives CASSYKNTYEQYF.

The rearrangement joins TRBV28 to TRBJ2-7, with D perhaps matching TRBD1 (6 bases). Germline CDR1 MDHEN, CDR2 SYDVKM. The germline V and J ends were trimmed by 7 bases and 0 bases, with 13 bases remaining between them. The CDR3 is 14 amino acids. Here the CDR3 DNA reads TGTGCCAGCACCCCGACAGGAACCTCCTACGAGCAGTACTTC. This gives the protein CASTPTGTSYEQYF.

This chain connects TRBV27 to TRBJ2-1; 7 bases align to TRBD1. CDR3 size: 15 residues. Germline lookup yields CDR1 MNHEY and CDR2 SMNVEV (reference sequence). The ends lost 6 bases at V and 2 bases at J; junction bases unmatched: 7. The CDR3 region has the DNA TGTGCCAGCAGCTTTGACAGGGACACCTACAATGAGCAGTTCTTC. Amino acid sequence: CASSFDRDTYNEQFF.

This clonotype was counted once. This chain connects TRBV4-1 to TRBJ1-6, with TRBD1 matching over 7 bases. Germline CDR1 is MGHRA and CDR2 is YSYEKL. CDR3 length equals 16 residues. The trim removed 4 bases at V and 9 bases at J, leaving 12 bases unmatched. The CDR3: CASSLPGDRAVSPLHF. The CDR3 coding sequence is TGCGCCAGCAGCCTCCCGGGAGACAGGGCGGTTTCACCCCTCCACTTT.

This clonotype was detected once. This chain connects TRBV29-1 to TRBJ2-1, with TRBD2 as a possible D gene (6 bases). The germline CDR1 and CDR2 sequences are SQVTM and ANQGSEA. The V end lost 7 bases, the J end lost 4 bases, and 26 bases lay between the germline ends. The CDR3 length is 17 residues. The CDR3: CSAEGPSGGTPYNEQFF. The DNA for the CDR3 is TGCAGCGCCGAAGGTCCCTCTGGCGGGACGCCATACAATGAGCAGTTCTTC.

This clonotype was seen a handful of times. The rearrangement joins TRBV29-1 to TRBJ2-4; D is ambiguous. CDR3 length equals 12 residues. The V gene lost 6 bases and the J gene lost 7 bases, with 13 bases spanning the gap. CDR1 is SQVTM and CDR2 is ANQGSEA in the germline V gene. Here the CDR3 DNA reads TGCAGCGTGATAGGGTTGTCTAACATTCAGTACTTC. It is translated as CSVIGLSNIQYF.

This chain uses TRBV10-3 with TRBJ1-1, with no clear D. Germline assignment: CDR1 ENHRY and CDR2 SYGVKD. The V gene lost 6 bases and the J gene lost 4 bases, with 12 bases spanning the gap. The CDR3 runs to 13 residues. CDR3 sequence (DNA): TGTGCCATCAGCGCGGGAAAAGGCACTGAAGCTTTCTTT. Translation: CAISAGKGTEAFF.

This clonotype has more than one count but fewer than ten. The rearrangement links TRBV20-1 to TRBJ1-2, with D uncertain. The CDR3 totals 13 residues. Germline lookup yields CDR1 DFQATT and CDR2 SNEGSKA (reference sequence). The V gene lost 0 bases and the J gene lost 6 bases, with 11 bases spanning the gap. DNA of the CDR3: TGCAGTGCTAGAGATTACCGGAGGAATGGCTACACCTTC. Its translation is CSARDYRRNGYTF.

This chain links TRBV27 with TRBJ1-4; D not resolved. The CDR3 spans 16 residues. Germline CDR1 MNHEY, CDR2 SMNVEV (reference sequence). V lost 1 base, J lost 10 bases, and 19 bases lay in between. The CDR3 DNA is TGTGCCAGCAGTTTATGGCCAGGATTGGACGGTGCAAAACTGTTTTTT. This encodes CASSLWPGLDGAKLFF.

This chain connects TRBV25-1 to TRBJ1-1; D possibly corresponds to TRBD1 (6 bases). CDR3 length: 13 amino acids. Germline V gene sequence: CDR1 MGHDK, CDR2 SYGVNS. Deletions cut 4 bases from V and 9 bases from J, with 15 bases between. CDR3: CASSALQGRKAFF. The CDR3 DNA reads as TGTGCCAGCAGTGCTTTGCAGGGGCGGAAAGCTTTCTTT.

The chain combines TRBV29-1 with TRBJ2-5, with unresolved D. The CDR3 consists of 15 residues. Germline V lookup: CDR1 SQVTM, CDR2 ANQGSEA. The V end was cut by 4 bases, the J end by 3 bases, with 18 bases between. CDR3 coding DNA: TGCAGCGTTGTGGCCCGGACCGAGATTGAAGAGACCCAGTACTTC. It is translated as CSVVARTEIEETQYF.

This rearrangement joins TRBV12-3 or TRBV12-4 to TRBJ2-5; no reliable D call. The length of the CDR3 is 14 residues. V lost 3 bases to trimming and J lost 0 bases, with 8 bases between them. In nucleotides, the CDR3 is TGTGCCAGCAGTTTTTACGGTTACCAAGAGACCCAGTACTTC. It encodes CASSFYGYQETQYF.

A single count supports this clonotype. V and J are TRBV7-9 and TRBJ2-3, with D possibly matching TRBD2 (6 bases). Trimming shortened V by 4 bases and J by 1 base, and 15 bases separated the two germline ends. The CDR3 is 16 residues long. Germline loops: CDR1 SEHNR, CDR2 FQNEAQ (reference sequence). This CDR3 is CASSSPRGGGTDTQYF. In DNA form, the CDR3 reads TGTGCCAGCAGCTCTCCCAGAGGAGGGGGCACAGATACGCAGTATTTT.

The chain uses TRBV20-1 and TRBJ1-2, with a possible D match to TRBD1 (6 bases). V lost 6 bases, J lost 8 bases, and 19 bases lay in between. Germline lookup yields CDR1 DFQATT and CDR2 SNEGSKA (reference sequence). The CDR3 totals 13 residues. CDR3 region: CSAQGGRGGGYTF. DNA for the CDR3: TGCAGTGCGCAAGGTGGCAGGGGAGGAGGCTACACCTTC.

The CDR3 spells CASSEGGYTEAFF. CDR3 nucleotides: TGCGCCAGCAGTGAGGGGGGGTACACTGAAGCTTTCTTT. The chain combines TRBV10-2 with TRBJ1-1, with D possibly being TRBD1 (5 bases). This CDR3 spans 13 amino acids. V was cut by 2 bases and J by 3 bases, with 7 bases left in between. The V gene's germline CDR1 is WSHSY and CDR2 SAAADI.

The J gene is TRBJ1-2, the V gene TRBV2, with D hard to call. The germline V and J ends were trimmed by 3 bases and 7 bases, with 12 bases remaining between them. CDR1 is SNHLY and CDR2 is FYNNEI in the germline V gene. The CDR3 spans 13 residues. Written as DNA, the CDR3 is TGTGCCAGCAGTGAGAGACGGTTCGGTGGCTACACCTTC. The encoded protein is CASSERRFGGYTF.

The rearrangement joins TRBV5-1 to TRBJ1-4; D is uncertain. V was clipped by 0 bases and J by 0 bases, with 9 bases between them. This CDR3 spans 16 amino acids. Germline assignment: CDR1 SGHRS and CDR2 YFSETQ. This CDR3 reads CASSLETDATNEKLFF. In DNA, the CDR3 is TGCGCCAGCAGCTTGGAGACGGACGCAACTAATGAAAAACTGTTTTTT.

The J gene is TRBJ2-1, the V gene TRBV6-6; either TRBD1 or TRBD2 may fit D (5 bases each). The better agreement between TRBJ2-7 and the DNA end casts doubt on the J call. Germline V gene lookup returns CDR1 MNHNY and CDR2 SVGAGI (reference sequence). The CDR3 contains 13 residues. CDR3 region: CASVGEPLTEQYF. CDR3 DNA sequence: TGTGCCAGCGTGGGGGAACCCTTAACCGAGCAGTACTTC.

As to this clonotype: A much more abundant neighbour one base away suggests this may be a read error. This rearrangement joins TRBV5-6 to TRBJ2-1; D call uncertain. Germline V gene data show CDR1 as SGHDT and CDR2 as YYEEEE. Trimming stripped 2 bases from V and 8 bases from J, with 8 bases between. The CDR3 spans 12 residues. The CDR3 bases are TGTGCCAGCAGCTTAACAGAGTATGAGCAGTTCTTC. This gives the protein CASSLTEYEQFF.

For the CDR3, the DNA is TGTGCCAGCAGCCCTCCCCGGCTAGCGGGAGAGACCCAGTACTTC. Residues: CASSPPRLAGETQYF. This chain uses TRBV7-9 with TRBJ2-7; TRBD2 matches 8 bases. The J call could be wrong; TRBJ2-5 is a better fit for the DNA end. This CDR3 is 15 amino acids long. Per the germline V gene, CDR1 is SEHNR and CDR2 is FQNEAQ (reference sequence).

This chain's CDR3 is CASSRGVAGGPDTQYF. CDR3 coding DNA: TGTGCCAGCAGCCGCGGAGTGGCGGGAGGTCCAGATACGCAGTATTTT. The chain joins TRBV7-6 to TRBJ2-3; 8 nucleotides align to TRBD2. This CDR3 is built from 16 residues. Germline V lookup: CDR1 SGHVS, CDR2 FNYEAQ. Trimming removed 5 bases from V and 4 bases from J; junction bases left unmatched: 11.

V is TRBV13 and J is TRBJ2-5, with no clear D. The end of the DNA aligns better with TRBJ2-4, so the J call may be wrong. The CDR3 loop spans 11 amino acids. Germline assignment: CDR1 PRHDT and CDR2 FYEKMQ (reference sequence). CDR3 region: CASSEENIQYF. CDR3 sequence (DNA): TGTGCCAGCAGTGAAGAAAACATTCAGTACTTC.

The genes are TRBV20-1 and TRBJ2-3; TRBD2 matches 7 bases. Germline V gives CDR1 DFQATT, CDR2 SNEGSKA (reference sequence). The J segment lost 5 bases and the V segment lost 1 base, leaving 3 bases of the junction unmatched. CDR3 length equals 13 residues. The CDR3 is CSARAPGGDTQYF. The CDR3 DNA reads TGCAGTGCTAGAGCCCCGGGGGGAGATACGCAGTATTTT.

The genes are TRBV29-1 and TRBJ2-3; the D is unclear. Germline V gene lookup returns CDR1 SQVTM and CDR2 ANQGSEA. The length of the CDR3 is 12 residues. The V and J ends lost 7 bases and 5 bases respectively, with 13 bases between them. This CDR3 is CSANRWGDTQYF. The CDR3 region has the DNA TGCAGCGCTAACCGATGGGGAGATACGCAGTATTTT.